One sample yielded the 20 T cell receptor beta chains listed below, sequenced in a study of cytomegalovirus exposure and HLA in healthy donors. The PCR contained 60 Vbeta and 13 Jbeta primers. TCRdb's table, derived via immunoSEQ multiplex PCR, lists solely in-frame clones and lacks some. The sample has around 94,000 clones; around 80% are singletons. Input material: PBMCs. The receptor source for this set is a male donor in good health and CMV-seropositive.

CDR3 bases: TGTGCCAGCAGTTCCCGACTAGCTTTCTACGAGCAGTACTTC. Translated: CASSSRLAFYEQYF. V and J are TRBV28 and TRBJ2-7; 7 bases are a match to TRBD2. Germline V gene lookup returns CDR1 MDHEN and CDR2 SYDVKM. The CDR3 runs to 14 residues. The trim removed 4 bases at V and 3 bases at J, leaving 6 bases unmatched.

V usage is TRBV6-1 and J usage is TRBJ1-1; D perhaps matches TRBD1 (5 bases). From germline, CDR1 is MNHNS and CDR2 SASEGT. This CDR3 region has 14 residues. The V gene lost 6 bases and the J gene lost 1 base, with 12 bases spanning the gap. CDR3 in DNA: TGTGCCAGCAGAGACGCAGGGTCGAACACTGAAGCTTTCTTT. Encoded protein: CASRDAGSNTEAFF.

The chain has TRBV14 and TRBJ2-5; 12 bases fit TRBD2. The CDR3 length is 18 residues. Looked up from germline, CDR1 is SGHDN and CDR2 is FVKESK. Trimming removed 4 bases from V and 0 bases from J; junction bases left unmatched: 9. The CDR3 DNA sequence: TGTGCCAGCAGCCGAGGAGGACTAGCGGGAAAGTACCAAGAGACCCAGTACTTC. It translates to CASSRGGLAGKYQETQYF. The variable domain in full, with the rest retrieved from reference TRBV14 and TRBJ2-5, is EAGVTQFPSHSVIEKGQTVTLRCDPISGHDNLYWYRRVMGKEIKFLLHFVKESKQDESGMPNNRFLAERTGGTYSTLKVQPAELEDSGVYFCASSRGGLAGKYQETQYFGPGTRLLVL.

Note on this clone: Relative to the germline gene, one junction end is altered; a read error may explain this. The chain has TRBV4-1 and TRBJ2-5; D is possibly TRBD2 (7 bases). This CDR3 region has 14 residues. CDR1 and CDR2 from the germline V gene are MGHRA and YSYEKL. For the CDR3, the DNA is TGCGCCAGCAGCCCTCCCTTTGAGGGGGGGCGTATAAACTTC. Protein: CASSPPFEGGRINF.

In this sample, this clone turned up a few times. The chain recombines TRBV27 with TRBJ2-7, with a possible D match to TRBD2 (6 bases). The germline V gene encodes CDR1 MNHEY and CDR2 SMNVEV (reference sequence). The CDR3 is made up of 14 amino acids. Between the trimmed V and J ends, which lost 7 bases and 5 bases, there was a span of 18 bases. This CDR3 is CASKQEGSRDEQYF. The CDR3 region has the DNA TGTGCCAGCAAACAGGAGGGGTCCAGGGACGAGCAGTACTTC.

This chain connects TRBV5-1 to TRBJ1-2; TRBD1 is a possible D gene (6 bases). This CDR3 comprises 12 residues. V was cut by 4 bases and J by 6 bases, with 10 bases left in between. The germline gives CDR1 SGHRS, CDR2 YFSETQ. In DNA, the CDR3 is TGCGCCAGCAGCCCAAACAGGGATGGCTACACCTTC. It is translated as CASSPNRDGYTF. The variable domain in full, completed from reference TRBV5-1 and TRBJ1-2, reads KAGVTQTPRYLIKTRGQQVTLSCSPISGHRSVSWYQQTPGQGLQFLFEYFSETQRNKGNFPGRFSGRQFSNSRSEMNVSTLELGDSALYLCASSPNRDGYTFGSGTRLTVV.

The V gene is TRBV9, the J gene TRBJ2-1; the match to TRBD2 covers 13 bases. This CDR3 has 16 amino acids. Germline loops: CDR1 SGDLS, CDR2 YYNGEE. After removal of 3 bases from V and 6 bases from J, the junction contained 6 bases not matched to a gene. In nucleotides, the CDR3 is TGTGCCAGCAGCGCCAGACTAGCGGGAGGCCTCAATGAGCAGTTCTTC. Translated, it gives CASSARLAGGLNEQFF.

In this sample, this clone turned up once. This chain links TRBV4-1 with TRBJ2-2, with TRBD1 as a possible D gene (6 bases). This CDR3 is built from 18 residues. Germline values: CDR1 MGHRA, CDR2 YSYEKL. The V and J ends lost 0 bases and 3 bases respectively, with 17 bases between them. The CDR3 bases are TGCGCCAGCAGCCAAGATGGTCTAGGACAGACGGACACCGGGGAGCTGTTTTTT. It is translated as CASSQDGLGQTDTGELFF.

The chain employs TRBV30 and TRBJ2-7, with 7 bases that match TRBD2. This CDR3 is built from 13 residues. CDR1 and CDR2 (germline): GTSNPN, SVGIG (reference sequence). V lost 2 bases and J lost 2; bases outside the gene matches: 3. CDR3: CAWSRGEAYEQYF. The DNA for the CDR3 is TGTGCCTGGAGTCGGGGGGAAGCCTACGAGCAGTACTTC.

This chain connects TRBV6-4 to TRBJ1-1; 7 nucleotides agree with TRBD1. The CDR3 is 14 residues long. CDR1 is MRHNA and CDR2 is SNTAGT in the germline V gene. The J segment lost 10 bases and the V segment lost 0 bases, leaving 8 bases of the junction unmatched. DNA for the CDR3: TGTGCCAGCAGTGACTCAGAGACAGGGTCCACAGCTTTCTTT. It codes for CASSDSETGSTAFF.

Turning to this clone: No conserved phenylalanine or tryptophan ends this CDR3, so it is likely a read error. V usage is TRBV2 and J usage is TRBJ1-5, with D possibly TRBD1 on 6 matching bases. The CDR3 loop spans 13 amino acids. CDR1 is SNHLY, CDR2 FYNNEI, per germline. Between the trimmed V and J ends, which lost 10 bases and 2 bases, there was a span of 12 bases. The CDR3 DNA reads as TGTGCCACCTCAGGGGAGCGCAATCAGCCCCAGCATGTT. Translation: CATSGERNQPQHV.

The chain links TRBV14 to TRBJ1-5, with D unclear. CDR1 is SGHDN and CDR2 is FVKESK in the germline V gene. V gave up 7 bases and J gave up 6 bases, with 7 bases separating them. The CDR3 runs 11 residues. The CDR3 is CASKYSQPQHF. CDR3 in DNA: TGTGCCAGCAAGTATAGTCAGCCCCAGCATTTT.

The rearrangement joins TRBV28 to TRBJ2-1; 8 bases line up with TRBD1. This CDR3 is 15 amino acids long. J gave up 3 bases and V 5 bases, and 6 bases lay outside the gene matches. The germline CDR1 and CDR2 sequences are MDHEN and SYDVKM. CDR3 region: CASSPYRGFYNEQFF. CDR3 nucleotide sequence: TGTGCCAGCAGTCCGTACAGGGGGTTCTACAATGAGCAGTTCTTC. Full variable domain (remainder filled in from reference TRBV28 and TRBJ2-1): DVKVTQSSRYLVKRTGEKVFLECVQDMDHENMFWYRQDPGLGLRLIYFSYDVKMKEKGDIPEGYSVSREKKERFSLILESASTNQTSMYLCASSPYRGFYNEQFFGPGTRLTVL.

The rearrangement uses TRBV13 and TRBJ2-3; 14 bases are a match to TRBD2. CDR3 length equals 17 residues. Trimming took 3 bases from V and 2 from J; bases not matched to a gene: 4. The V gene's germline CDR1 is PRHDT and CDR2 FYEKMQ (reference sequence). CDR3 DNA: TGTGCCAGCAGCTTCGTGGGACTAGCGGGGGTCACAGATACGCAGTATTTT. The encoded protein is CASSFVGLAGVTDTQYF.

CDR3 sequence: CASSDWAGSNQPQHF. The CDR3 DNA follows: TGTGCCAGCAGTGACTGGGCGGGGAGCAATCAGCCCCAGCATTTT. The chain links TRBV6-4 to TRBJ1-5; D call uncertain. CDR1 is MRHNA and CDR2 is SNTAGT in the germline V gene. The V gene lost 1 base and the J gene lost 1 base, with 8 bases spanning the gap. The CDR3 extends over 15 amino acids.

The chain employs TRBV18 and TRBJ2-5, with D uncertain. This CDR3 is 11 amino acids long. V lost 3 bases and J 5 bases, leaving 4 bases between the germline ends. The germline V gene encodes CDR1 KGHSH and CDR2 LQKENI. The CDR3 is CASSPLETQYF. The CDR3 region has the DNA TGTGCCAGCTCACCCTTGGAGACCCAGTACTTC.

This chain joins TRBV28 and TRBJ1-3, with D unclear. V gave up 7 bases and J gave up 0 bases, with 16 bases separating them. CDR1 is MDHEN, CDR2 SYDVKM, per germline. The CDR3 is made up of 16 amino acids. Here the CDR3 reads CASTPSAVNSGNTIYF. The CDR3 DNA is TGTGCCAGCACCCCCTCCGCAGTTAACTCTGGAAACACCATATATTTT.

The chain employs TRBV5-1 and TRBJ2-7; 8 nucleotides align to TRBD2. The V gene's germline CDR1 is SGHRS and CDR2 YFSETQ. The CDR3 contains 13 residues. V was pared by 5 bases and J by 6 bases, with 7 bases of the junction left unmatched. CDR3 nucleotides: TGCGCCAGCAGACCCATAGCGGGACTCGAGCAGTACTTC. Its translation: CASRPIAGLEQYF. The variable domain in full, completed from reference TRBV5-1 and TRBJ2-7, reads KAGVTQTPRYLIKTRGQQVTLSCSPISGHRSVSWYQQTPGQGLQFLFEYFSETQRNKGNFPGRFSGRQFSNSRSEMNVSTLELGDSALYLCASRPIAGLEQYFGPGTRLTVT.

The CDR3 here is CASSLTKALTGELFF. CDR3 sequence (DNA): TGTGCCAGCAGCTTAACTAAAGCTTTGACCGGGGAGCTGTTTTTT. The chain uses TRBV7-2 and TRBJ2-2; D is ambiguous. In germline, CDR1 is SGHTA, CDR2 FQGNSA. The CDR3 has 15 residues. V lost 2 bases and J 5 bases, leaving 12 bases between the germline ends.

The CDR3 DNA is TGTGCCAGCAGTTTCAGGGGATCTGGAAACACCATATATTTT. Protein sequence: CASSFRGSGNTIYF. The rearrangement joins TRBV28 to TRBJ1-3; tentative D call: TRBD1 (6 bases). Germline lookup yields CDR1 MDHEN and CDR2 SYDVKM. Trimming took off 3 bases at V and 1 base at J, with 7 bases between the two ends. The CDR3 runs 14 residues.